This record covers a single T cell receptor beta chain. The antigen remains undetermined. The record originates from a study of T cell responses to AZD1222 COVID-19 vaccine. Study-wide points: The sample set comprised mostly white British donors with more females, and clonal diversity was possibly underestimated.

V lost 5 bases to trimming and J lost 10 bases, with 18 bases between them. The germline V gene has CDR1 MDHEN and CDR2 SYDVKM. The CDR3 contains 14 residues. TCRdb keeps only in-frame clones here, not all; method: immunoSEQ multiplex PCR. The table records under 200,000 clones, 91% of them present only once. This specimen was peripheral blood, taken on day 0 of AZD1222 vaccination. The rearrangement joins TRBV28 to TRBJ2-4, with a tentative D call TRBD2 (6 bases). This clonotype was sampled from an adult in good health. The CDR3 here is CASSHRDGGTIQYF. The DNA for the CDR3 is TGTGCCAGCAGTCACCGGGACGGCGGGACGATTCAGTACTTC.